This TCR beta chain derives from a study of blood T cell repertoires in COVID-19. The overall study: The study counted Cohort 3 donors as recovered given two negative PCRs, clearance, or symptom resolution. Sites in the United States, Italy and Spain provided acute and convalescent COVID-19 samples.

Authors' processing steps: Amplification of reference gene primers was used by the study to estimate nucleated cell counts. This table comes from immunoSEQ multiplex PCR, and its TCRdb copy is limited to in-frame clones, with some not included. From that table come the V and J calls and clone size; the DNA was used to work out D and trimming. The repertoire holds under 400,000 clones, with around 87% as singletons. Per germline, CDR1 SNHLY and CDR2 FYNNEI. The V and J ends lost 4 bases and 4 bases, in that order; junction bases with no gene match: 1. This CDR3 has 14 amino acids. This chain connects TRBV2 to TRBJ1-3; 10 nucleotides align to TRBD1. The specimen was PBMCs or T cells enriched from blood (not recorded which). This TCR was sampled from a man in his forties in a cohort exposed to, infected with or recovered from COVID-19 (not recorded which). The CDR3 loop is CASSGTGGGNTIYF. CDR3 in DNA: TGTGCCAGCAGTGGGACAGGGGGAGGAAACACCATATATTTT.